Shown below are 14 T cell receptor beta chains from a single sample sequenced in a study of T cell clones after liver transplantation. The assay was immunoSEQ multiplex PCR, and TCRdb's table has in-frame clones only and misses some. In the table there are about 85,000 clones, about 82% of which are singletons. The material sequenced was CD4+ T cells from blood, taken approximately 3.5 years after liver transplant. These receptor sequences come from a human patient who received a liver transplant. The T cells may partly be graft donor cells.

This clone was recorded once. The rearrangement uses TRBV27 and TRBJ1-5; D uncertain. Germline CDR1 reads MNHEY; CDR2 reads SMNVEV (reference sequence). The CDR3 length is 15 residues. The germline V and J ends were trimmed by 6 bases and 3 bases, with 15 bases remaining between them. For the CDR3, the DNA is TGTGCCAGCAGGTCTTCTGTGACTCCCAATCAGCCCCAGCATTTT. It specifies CASRSSVTPNQPQHF.

The CDR3 bases are TGTGCCAGCTCACCTCGGGTGGACACTGAAGCTTTCTTT. Its translation: CASSPRVDTEAFF. The chain has TRBV18 and TRBJ1-1; D is unresolved. The V end lost 3 bases, the J end lost 3 bases, and 8 bases lay between the germline ends. CDR1 KGHSH and CDR2 LQKENI come from the germline V gene. This CDR3 is built from 13 residues.

This chain uses TRBV11-2 with TRBJ1-1; D might be TRBD1 (5 bases). CDR3 length: 15 residues. Trimming stripped 1 base from V and 1 base from J, with 10 bases between. The germline V gene has CDR1 SGHAT and CDR2 FQNNGV. For the CDR3, the DNA is TGTGCCAGCAGCTTAGTATTCGGACAGAACACTGAAGCTTTCTTT. Its protein is CASSLVFGQNTEAFF.

This clone was seen a handful of times. The V call is TRBV29-1, the J call TRBJ2-5, with a tentative D call TRBD1 (5 bases). The CDR3 has 15 residues. CDR1 is SQVTM, CDR2 ANQGSEA, per germline. V gave up 6 bases and J gave up 2 bases, with 19 bases separating them. The CDR3 DNA reads TGCAGCGTCGGATCACTTTACAGGTCGCAAGAGACCCAGTACTTC. As protein: CSVGSLYRSQETQYF.

This clone has just one count. The rearrangement links TRBV19 to TRBJ2-1; TRBD2 might be the D (6 bases). V was shortened by 4 bases and J by 3 bases, with 13 bases between the two germline ends. CDR3 length: 15 amino acids. Germline CDR1 and CDR2: LNHDA and SQIVND (reference sequence). The CDR3 sequence: CASSSPGLGYNEQFF. CDR3 DNA sequence: TGTGCCAGTAGTAGCCCGGGACTTGGCTACAATGAGCAGTTCTTC.

The chain is built from TRBV28 and TRBJ2-7; 7 bases are shared with TRBD1. The J segment lost 1 base and the V segment lost 5 bases, leaving 2 bases of the junction unmatched. The CDR3 loop spans 13 amino acids. The germline CDR1 and CDR2 sequences are MDHEN and SYDVKM. The CDR3 coding sequence is TGTGCCAGCAGTGGGGACAGTTCCTACGAGCAGTACTTC. It translates to CASSGDSSYEQYF.

The chain employs TRBV2 and TRBJ2-7, with D unclear. CDR3 length equals 12 residues. Between the trimmed V and J ends, which lost 3 bases and 3 bases, there was a span of 6 bases. Looked up from germline, CDR1 is SNHLY and CDR2 is FYNNEI. DNA for the CDR3: TGTGCCAGCAGTGACTCTTTCTACGAGCAGTACTTC. Protein product: CASSDSFYEQYF.

This chain links TRBV28 with TRBJ2-3; 9 nucleotides match TRBD1. Germline V CDR1 and CDR2: MDHEN, SYDVKM. V was pared by 5 bases and J by 2 bases, with 5 bases of the junction left unmatched. The CDR3 runs 15 residues. In DNA, the CDR3 is TGTGCCAGCAGTCCGGGGACAGGGCTCACAGATACGCAGTATTTT. The encoded protein is CASSPGTGLTDTQYF.

This clone has a single count. This chain uses TRBV28 with TRBJ1-1; no reliable D call. The V gene's germline CDR1 is MDHEN and CDR2 SYDVKM. The CDR3 has 13 amino acids. Trimming removed 3 bases from V and 3 bases from J, with 8 bases in between. CDR3 sequence reads: CASSFRVYTEAFF. CDR3 nucleotide sequence: TGTGCCAGCAGTTTCCGCGTATACACTGAAGCTTTCTTT.

The chain links TRBV10-3 to TRBJ1-2; TRBD1 might be the D (6 bases). This CDR3 contains 15 residues. Germline V gene lookup returns CDR1 ENHRY and CDR2 SYGVKD. V was pared by 2 bases and J by 6 bases, with 16 bases between. The CDR3 reads CAISETPQGPHGYTF. DNA for the CDR3: TGTGCCATCAGTGAGACCCCACAGGGTCCTCATGGCTACACCTTC.

The CDR3 region is CASSLARKDTQYF. The CDR3 DNA reads as TGTGCCAGCAGCTTGGCGAGGAAAGATACGCAGTATTTT. V is TRBV5-4 and J is TRBJ2-3, with D unresolved. Trimming stripped 0 bases from V and 5 bases from J, with 7 bases between. This CDR3 comprises 13 residues. Germline V gives CDR1 SGHNT, CDR2 YYREEE (reference sequence).

V and J are TRBV19 and TRBJ1-2; D unresolved. V lost 7 bases to trimming and J lost 2 bases, with 11 bases between them. Germline V gives CDR1 LNHDA, CDR2 SQIVND (reference sequence). The CDR3 totals 13 residues. CDR3 residues: CASTPQRNYGYTF. CDR3 nucleotide sequence: TGTGCCAGTACCCCTCAAAGAAACTATGGCTACACCTTC.

This rearrangement joins TRBV30 to TRBJ1-4; D remains ambiguous. The CDR3 runs to 13 residues. Germline CDR1 reads GTSNPN; CDR2 reads SVGIG (reference sequence). Trimming stripped 3 bases from V and 3 bases from J, with 8 bases between. CDR3 amino acids: CAWSAQSNEKLFF. The CDR3, as DNA: TGTGCCTGGAGCGCGCAGTCTAATGAAAAACTGTTTTTT.

The chain joins TRBV5-6 to TRBJ2-7; D gene uncertain. V was shortened by 5 bases and J by 5 bases, with 11 bases between the two germline ends. CDR3 length equals 12 residues. Germline V gene data show CDR1 as SGHDT and CDR2 as YYEEEE. CDR3 in amino acids: CASRSAWDEQYF. The CDR3 nucleotides are TGTGCCAGCAGGTCCGCTTGGGACGAGCAGTACTTC.